This entry is about one T cell receptor (beta chain). This clone was observed a single time. Its antigen is unknown. No base qualities exist here, and no much larger clone lies one base off it. The record originates from a study of cytomegalovirus exposure and HLA in healthy donors (dated by TCRdb to 2016 to 2017). Regarding the research as a whole: According to an earlier analysis of a few hundred of the donors, about 180 million T cells yielded some 110 million unique TCR beta sequences and roughly 280 Gb of sequence data. Among the 398 genotyped donors, approximately 82% belonged to the genetic ancestry cluster associated with self-reported Caucasian donors. An early release covering about 600 HLA-typed donors comprised 300 to 350 gigabases of sequencing data and some 79 million unique TCR sequences. Four or five DR-DQ haplotypes were handled as single units for association and clustering, since linkage in the cohort was strong. A later analysis re-analyzed previously published TCR beta repertoires from roughly 630 donors and added high-resolution HLA genotyping to study TCR occurrence patterns. In the later analysis, no new phenotypic data were used to find candidate immune exposures; instead, reliance was placed on TCR beta sequences and their occurrence across donors. In a later genetic analysis, genome-wide SNP genotypes for about 65% of the roughly 670 donors were used, and that subset was treated as a discovery cohort. The number of typed donors differed by locus: 629-630 for A, B, C, DRB1 and DQB1; some 500 for DQA1; approximately 610 for DPA1; and about 470 for DPB1. In an earlier analysis of a few hundred of the donors, high-throughput TCR beta sequencing was used to judge whether each TCR beta V gene segment behaved as functional or pseudogenic. Using immunosequencing, the study profiled T cell repertoires from about 620 subjects and related those repertoires to cytomegalovirus serostatus. Every repertoire in the discovery cohort had been generated on one and the same sequencing platform. The study was designed to test whether signatures of past pathogen exposure could be identified by cataloging public T cell receptors. Alongside the repertoire data, information on donor age, sex, ethnicity and CMV serostatus was compiled. The study combined high-throughput TCR immunosequencing, statistical association of individual TCRs with disease status, and machine learning to predict cytomegalovirus infection status. Besides the first cohort of roughly 700 subjects, a separate validation cohort made up of 95 to 150 different subjects was used. Both class I and class II loci were covered by HLA typing, at four-digit resolution. Among about 400 genotyped donors of the cohort, an average of around 240,000 unique TCR beta nucleotide sequences was sequenced per donor, of which 15% to 20% were non-productive. Study-wide findings and limitations: The 87-base-pair reads could not distinguish some IMGT-functional V segments, including TRBV6-2 and TRBV6-3, so those segments were excluded. At a false discovery rate of 0.05, a later analysis linked fewer than 20,000 TCR beta sequences to specific HLA alleles. Most CMV-associated TCR beta chains appeared to be HLA-restricted in a later analysis, and the HLA associations seemed to be driven largely by CMV exposure. When HLA alleles, especially DR and DQ, strongly co-occurred, attributing TCR associations to individual alleles was difficult. According to a later analysis, parvovirus B19, influenza, CMV and Epstein-Barr virus appeared linked to several top co-occurrence clusters. An association between a missense DCLRE1C variant and V-gene and J-gene trimming of TCR beta chains was found in a later genetic analysis and replicated in an independent cohort. A later genetic analysis reported fewer N-insertions in productive TCRs among donors in an Asian-associated ancestry cluster than the roughly 690-donor mean. Roughly uniform sequencing depth across donors was assumed in presence/absence analyses, although this assumption may not hold. Because some donors lacked HLA typing at each locus, the association tests relied only on the typed subset. Immune exposure information for the cohort was limited to CMV serostatus. Cytomegalovirus status was reported to be diagnosed by the classifier with high specificity and sensitivity in both the original and validation cohorts. Compared with equally common non-associated chains, HLA-associated TCR beta chains in a later analysis were more clonally expanded and had lower generation probabilities. A further reported finding was that TCR beta sequences accurately predicted the HLA-A and HLA-B alleles for most subjects in the first cohort. A few of the identified cytomegalovirus-associated TCR beta chains were confirmed in vitro to be specific for cytomegalovirus antigens. It was suggested by the authors that the approach could potentially be generalized to other disease states and immunological phenotypes. The study listed 164 TCR beta chains as associated with cytomegalovirus. The cohort was sequenced for TCR beta chains only, and without alpha or paired-chain data the features that could be detected were limited. In an earlier analysis of 587 of the donors, most TCR beta V segments appeared in productive rearrangements about 90% or about 30% of the time, broadly matching IMGT annotations. Most TCR sequences were observed very rarely across donors, whereas some public TCRs were present in many individuals. Correlated functional status among segregating V segments might reflect linkage disequilibrium, but an unknown experimental factor could not be ruled out. A cluster of highly shared sequence variants was judged likely to be a technical artifact of the sequencing pipeline. In a later analysis, TCR association rates were found to vary across HLA loci, with the most associated TCRs seen for DRB1 alleles and the fewest for HLA-C alleles. Because counts were too low, some 17 rarely observed V segments, including chromosome 9 orphons, were excluded from the earlier analysis of around 640 of the donors.

Receptor libraries were prepared by the immunoSEQ multiplex PCR assay. A mixture of 60 forward primers for TCR Vbeta segments and 13 reverse primers for TCR Jbeta segments was used in the multiplex PCR. The CDR3 region of rearranged TCR beta genes was amplified from genomic DNA with a multiplex PCR assay. Amplified TCR beta libraries were sequenced as 87-base-pair reads on the Illumina HiSeq System. Under the source paper's analysis protocol: A later analysis counted some 80 million unique TCR beta chains across the 550 to 750 repertoires, and 10 million to 12 million of these chains were shared by at least two donors. Raw reads were error-corrected and collapsed into unique sequences with a nearest-neighbor algorithm that merged closely related sequences to remove PCR and sequencing errors. Alignment of CDR3 sequences to IMGT reference sequences was used to assign V, D and J gene segments. For a sequence to be retained, a match of at least six nucleotides to both a V gene segment and a J gene segment was required. Rearrangements were classified as productive when the CDR3 lacked stop codons and remained in frame with V and J, and all other rearrangements were classified as non-productive. Following IMGT convention, CDR3 was defined as the stretch from the second conserved V-encoded cysteine up to the conserved J-encoded phenylalanine. Sequences without an unambiguous match to a single V gene segment were excluded from the earlier analysis of 587 of the donors. In an earlier analysis of 450 to 700 of the donors, V segments were called functional above 56.7% productive rearrangements and were called segregating when the between-donor standard deviation exceeded 5%. A statistical classification framework was built for diagnosing cytomegalovirus status from the catalog of TCR beta chain sequences. A later analysis assigned V and J genes by comparing TCR nucleotide sequences with IMGT/GENE-DB human TR gene sequences. Using the TCRdist pipeline, a later analysis assigned CDR3 sequences along with most-parsimonious VDJ recombination scenarios. A later analysis defined each TCR beta chain by its CDR3 amino acid sequence plus V-gene family, and excluded reads lacking a unique V-gene family. A later analysis removed several hundred highly shared, low-generation-probability nucleotide sequences to deal with suspected cross-contamination and a sequencing artifact. For each public chain, a later analysis derived a clonal expansion index from normalized ranks of inferred template counts within each repertoire. Generation probabilities in a later analysis came from a VDJ recombination model fitted to out-of-frame rearrangements, and those results were checked against IGoR. A later analysis scored TCR-TCR, TCR-HLA and TCR-CMV co-occurrence with hypergeometric tests, applying a repertoire-size bias correction to TCR pairs. False discovery rates were estimated in a later analysis by permuting HLA or CMV assignments 20 times. In a later analysis, co-occurring TCRs were grouped using DBSCAN, with TCRdist sequence similarity added in when clustering inside HLA-allele-positive subsets. For co-occurrence clustering, repertoires with fewer than 30,000 or more than 120,000 public chains were excluded, along with four or five repertoires with anomalous nucleotide sharing. Not all clones reach the TCRdb copy of this immuneACCESS table, which keeps in-frame sequences only. Checked studies attribute under half of the gap to unresolved V genes and leave the rest unexplained. V, J and clone size were drawn from that table, and D and trimming were deduced from the DNA. The sample contains over 130,000 clones, more than 75% of them found a single time. 3.5% of the sample is taken by the ten largest.

Its CDR3 holds 13 amino acids, cysteine through phenylalanine. Only the CDR3 DNA stays, 39 bases, in frame from base 1. The CDR1 and CDR2 encoded by the germline V gene (reference sequence) are GTSNPN and SVGIG. V is shortened by 2 bases, J by 2 bases, and the region joining them spans 9 bases. The cohort comprised some 730 healthy bone marrow donors. At the time of sampling, all cohort members were nominally healthy, though unrecorded immune exposures were likely present. CMV serostatus was positive for roughly 290 and negative for about half of the roughly 700 cohort members, and was not recorded for this donor. Every donor gave a peripheral blood sample, and the peripheral blood mononuclear cells from that sample were used for TCR beta sequencing. The Qiagen DNeasy Blood Extraction Kit was used to extract genomic DNA from the blood cell samples.

Sequencing was performed on PBMCs. The rearranged segments are TRBV30 and TRBJ1-2; no D gene can be assigned with confidence. The TCR originated in a human donor in good health. The CDR3 protein sequence reads: CAWSTQRNYGYTF. The bases are TGTGCCTGGAGTACACAGAGAAACTATGGCTACACCTTC.